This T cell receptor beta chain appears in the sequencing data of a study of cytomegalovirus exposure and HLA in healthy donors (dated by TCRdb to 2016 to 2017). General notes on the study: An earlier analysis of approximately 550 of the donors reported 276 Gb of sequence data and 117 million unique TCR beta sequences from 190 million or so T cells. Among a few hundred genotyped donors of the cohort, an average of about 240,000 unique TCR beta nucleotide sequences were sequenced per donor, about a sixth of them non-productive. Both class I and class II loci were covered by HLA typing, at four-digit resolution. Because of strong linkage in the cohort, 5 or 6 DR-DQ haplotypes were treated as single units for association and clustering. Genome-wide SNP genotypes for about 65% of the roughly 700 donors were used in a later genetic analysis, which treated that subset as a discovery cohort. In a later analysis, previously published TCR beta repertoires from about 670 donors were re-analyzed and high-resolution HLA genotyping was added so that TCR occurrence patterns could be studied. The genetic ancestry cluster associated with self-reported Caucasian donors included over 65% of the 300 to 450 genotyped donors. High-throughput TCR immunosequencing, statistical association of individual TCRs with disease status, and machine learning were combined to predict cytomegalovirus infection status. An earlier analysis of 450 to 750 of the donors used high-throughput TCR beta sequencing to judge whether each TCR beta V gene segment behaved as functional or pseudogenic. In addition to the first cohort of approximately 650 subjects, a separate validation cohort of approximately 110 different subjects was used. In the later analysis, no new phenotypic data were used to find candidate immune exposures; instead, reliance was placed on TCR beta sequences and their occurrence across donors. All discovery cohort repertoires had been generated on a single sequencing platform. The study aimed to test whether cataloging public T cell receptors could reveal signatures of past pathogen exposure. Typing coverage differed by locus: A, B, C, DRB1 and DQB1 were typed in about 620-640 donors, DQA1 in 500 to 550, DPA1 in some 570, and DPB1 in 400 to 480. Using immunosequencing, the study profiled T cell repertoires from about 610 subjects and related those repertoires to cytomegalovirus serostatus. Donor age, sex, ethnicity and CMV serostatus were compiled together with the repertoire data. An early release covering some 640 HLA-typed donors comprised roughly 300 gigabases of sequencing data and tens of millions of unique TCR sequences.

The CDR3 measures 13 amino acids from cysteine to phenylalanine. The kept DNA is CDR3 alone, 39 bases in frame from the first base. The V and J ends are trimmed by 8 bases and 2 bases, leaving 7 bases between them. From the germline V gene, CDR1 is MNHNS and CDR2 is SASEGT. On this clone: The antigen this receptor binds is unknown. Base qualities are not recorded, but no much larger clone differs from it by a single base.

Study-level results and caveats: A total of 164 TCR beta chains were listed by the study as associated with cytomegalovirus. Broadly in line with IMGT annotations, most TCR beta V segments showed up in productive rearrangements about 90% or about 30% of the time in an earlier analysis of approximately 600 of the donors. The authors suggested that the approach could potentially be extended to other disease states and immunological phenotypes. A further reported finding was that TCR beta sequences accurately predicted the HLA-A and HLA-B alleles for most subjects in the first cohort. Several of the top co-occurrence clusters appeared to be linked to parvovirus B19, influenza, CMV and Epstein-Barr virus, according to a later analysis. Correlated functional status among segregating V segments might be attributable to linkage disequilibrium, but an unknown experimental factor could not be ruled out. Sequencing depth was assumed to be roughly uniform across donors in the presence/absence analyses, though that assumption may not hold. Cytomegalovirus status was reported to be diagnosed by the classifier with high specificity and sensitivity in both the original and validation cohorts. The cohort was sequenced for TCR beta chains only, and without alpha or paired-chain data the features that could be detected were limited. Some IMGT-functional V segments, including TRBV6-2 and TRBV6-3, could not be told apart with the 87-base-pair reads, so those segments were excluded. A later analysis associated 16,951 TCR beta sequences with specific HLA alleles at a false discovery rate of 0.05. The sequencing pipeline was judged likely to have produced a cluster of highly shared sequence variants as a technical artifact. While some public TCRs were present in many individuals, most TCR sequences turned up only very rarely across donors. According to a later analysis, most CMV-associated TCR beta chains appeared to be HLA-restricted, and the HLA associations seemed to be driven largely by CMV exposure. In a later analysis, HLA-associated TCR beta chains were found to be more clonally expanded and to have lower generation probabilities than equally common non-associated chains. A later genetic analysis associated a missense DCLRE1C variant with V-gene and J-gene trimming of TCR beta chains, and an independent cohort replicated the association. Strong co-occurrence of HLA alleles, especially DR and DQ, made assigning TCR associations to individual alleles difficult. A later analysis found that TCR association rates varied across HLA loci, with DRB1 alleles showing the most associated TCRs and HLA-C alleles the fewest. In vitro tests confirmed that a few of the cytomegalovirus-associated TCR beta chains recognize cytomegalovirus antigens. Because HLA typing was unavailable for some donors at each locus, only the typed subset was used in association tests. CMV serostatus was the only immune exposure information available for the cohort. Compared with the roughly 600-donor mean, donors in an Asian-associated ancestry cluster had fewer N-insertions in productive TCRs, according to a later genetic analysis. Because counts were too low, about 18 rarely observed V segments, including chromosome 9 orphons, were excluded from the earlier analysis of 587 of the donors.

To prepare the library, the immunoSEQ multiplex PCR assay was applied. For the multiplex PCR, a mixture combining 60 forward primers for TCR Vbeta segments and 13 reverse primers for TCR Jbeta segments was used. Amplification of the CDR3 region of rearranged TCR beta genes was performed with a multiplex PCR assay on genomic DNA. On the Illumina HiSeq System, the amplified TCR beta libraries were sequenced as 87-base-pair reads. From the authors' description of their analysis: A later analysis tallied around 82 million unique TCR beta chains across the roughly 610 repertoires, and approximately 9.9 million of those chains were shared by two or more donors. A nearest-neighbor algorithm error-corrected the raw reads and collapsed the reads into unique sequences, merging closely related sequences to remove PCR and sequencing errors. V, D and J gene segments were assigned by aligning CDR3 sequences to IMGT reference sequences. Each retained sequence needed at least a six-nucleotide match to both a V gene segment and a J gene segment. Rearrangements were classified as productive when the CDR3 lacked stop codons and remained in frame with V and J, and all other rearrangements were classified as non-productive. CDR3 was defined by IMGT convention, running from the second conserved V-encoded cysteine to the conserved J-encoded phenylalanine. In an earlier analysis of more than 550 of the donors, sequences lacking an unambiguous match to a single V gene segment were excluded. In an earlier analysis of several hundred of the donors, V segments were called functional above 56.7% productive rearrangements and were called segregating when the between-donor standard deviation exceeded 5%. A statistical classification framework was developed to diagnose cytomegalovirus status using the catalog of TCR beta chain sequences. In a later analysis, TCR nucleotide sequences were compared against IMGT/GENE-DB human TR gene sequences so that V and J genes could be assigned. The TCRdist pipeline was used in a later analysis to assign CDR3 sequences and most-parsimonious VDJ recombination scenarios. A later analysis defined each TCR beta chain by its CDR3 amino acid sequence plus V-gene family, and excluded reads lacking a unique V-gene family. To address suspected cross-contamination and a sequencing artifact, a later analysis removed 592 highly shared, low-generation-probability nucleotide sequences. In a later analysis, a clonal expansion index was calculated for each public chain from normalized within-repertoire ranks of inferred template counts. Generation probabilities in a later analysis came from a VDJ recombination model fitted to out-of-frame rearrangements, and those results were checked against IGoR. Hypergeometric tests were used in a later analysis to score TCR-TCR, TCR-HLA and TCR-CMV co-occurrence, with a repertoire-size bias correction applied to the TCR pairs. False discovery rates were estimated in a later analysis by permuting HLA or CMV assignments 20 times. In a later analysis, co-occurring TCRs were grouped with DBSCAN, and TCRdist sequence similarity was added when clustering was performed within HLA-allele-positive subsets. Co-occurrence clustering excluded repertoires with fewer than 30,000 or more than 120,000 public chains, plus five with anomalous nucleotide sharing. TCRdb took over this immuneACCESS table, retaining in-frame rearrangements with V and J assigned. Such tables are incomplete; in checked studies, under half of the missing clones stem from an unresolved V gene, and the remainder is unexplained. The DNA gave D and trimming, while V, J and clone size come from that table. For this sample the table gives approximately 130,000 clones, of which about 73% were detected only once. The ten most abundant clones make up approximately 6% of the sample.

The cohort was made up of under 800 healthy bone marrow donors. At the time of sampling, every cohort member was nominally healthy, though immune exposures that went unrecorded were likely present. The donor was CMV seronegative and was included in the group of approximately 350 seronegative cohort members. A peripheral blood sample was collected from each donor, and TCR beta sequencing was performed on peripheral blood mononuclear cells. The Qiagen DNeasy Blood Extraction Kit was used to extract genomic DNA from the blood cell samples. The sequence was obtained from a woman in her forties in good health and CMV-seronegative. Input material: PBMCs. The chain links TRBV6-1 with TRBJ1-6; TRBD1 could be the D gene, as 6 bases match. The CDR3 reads CASQGPYNSPLHF. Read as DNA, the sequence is TGTGCCAGCCAGGGGCCCTATAATTCACCCCTCCACTTT.